This T cell receptor (beta chain) was documented in a study of shared clonotypes between healthy human individuals. Findings and caveats of the study: Donor clonotype sharing was expected to depend on sequencing depth.

The donor cohort consisted entirely of Caucasian adults residing in Nashville, Tennessee. A remark on this clone: Its matching antigen is unknown.

The trim removed 5 bases at V and 12 bases at J, leaving 6 bases unmatched. CDR3 size: 14 residues. CDR1 is SGHNT and CDR2 is YENEEA in the germline V gene. Sequencing was performed with immunoSEQ multiplex PCR; in TCRdb, only in-frame clones are kept and a portion is missing. Seen here are about 2.4 million clones, around nine tenths observed once, and the top ten hold 0.13% to 0.15%. The clonotype comes from a man between 18 and 35 years old in good health. The gene calls are TRBV11-3 and TRBJ2-1, with TRBD2 matching over 14 bases. The sample consisted of naive CD4+ T cells sorted from blood. As for subset: CD45RA+ positively selected. The CDR3 region is CASSPTSGGVGQFF. In DNA, the CDR3 is TGTGCCAGCAGCCCGACTAGCGGGGGGGTGGGGCAGTTCTTC.